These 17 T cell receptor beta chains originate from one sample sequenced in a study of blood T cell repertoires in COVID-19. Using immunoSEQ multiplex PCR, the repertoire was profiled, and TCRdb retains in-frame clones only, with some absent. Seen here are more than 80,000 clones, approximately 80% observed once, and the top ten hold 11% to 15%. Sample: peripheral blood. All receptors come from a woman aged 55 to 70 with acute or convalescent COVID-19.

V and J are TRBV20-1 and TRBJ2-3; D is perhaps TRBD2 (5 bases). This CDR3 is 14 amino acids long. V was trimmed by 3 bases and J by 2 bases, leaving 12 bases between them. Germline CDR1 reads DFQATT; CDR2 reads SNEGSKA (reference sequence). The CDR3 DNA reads TGCAGTGCTAGTCCCCAGCGGATCACAGATACGCAGTATTTT. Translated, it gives CSASPQRITDTQYF.

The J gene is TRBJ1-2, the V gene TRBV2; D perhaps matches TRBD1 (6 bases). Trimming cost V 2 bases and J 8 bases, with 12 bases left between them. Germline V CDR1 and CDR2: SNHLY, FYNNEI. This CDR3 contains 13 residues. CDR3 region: CASSETGFEGYTF. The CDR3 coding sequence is TGTGCCAGCAGTGAAACAGGGTTCGAGGGCTACACCTTC.

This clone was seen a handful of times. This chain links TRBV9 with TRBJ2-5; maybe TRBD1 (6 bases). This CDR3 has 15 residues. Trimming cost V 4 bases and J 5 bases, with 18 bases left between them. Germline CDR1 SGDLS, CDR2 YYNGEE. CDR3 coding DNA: TGTGCCAGCAGCCCCAGGACAGCCCTGGCGGAGACCCAGTACTTC. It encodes CASSPRTALAETQYF.

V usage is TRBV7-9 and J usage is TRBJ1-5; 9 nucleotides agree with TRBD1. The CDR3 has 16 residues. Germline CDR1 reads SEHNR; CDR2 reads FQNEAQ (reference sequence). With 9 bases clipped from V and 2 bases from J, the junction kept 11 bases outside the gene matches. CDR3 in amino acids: CASIRDRVQGNQPQHF. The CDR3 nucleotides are TGTGCCAGTATCCGGGACAGGGTTCAAGGCAATCAGCCCCAGCATTTT.

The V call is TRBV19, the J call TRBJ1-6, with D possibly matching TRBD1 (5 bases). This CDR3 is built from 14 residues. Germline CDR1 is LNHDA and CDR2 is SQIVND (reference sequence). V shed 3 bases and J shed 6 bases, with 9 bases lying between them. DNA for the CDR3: TGTGCCAGTAGTATCAGGGAAAGTAATTCACCCCTCCACTTT. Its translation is CASSIRESNSPLHF.

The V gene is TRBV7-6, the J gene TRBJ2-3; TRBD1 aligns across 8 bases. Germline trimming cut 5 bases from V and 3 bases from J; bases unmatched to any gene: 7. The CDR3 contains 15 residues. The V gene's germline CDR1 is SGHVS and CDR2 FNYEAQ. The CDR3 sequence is CASSKATGATDTQYF. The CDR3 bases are TGTGCCAGCAGCAAAGCGACAGGGGCGACAGATACGCAGTATTTT.

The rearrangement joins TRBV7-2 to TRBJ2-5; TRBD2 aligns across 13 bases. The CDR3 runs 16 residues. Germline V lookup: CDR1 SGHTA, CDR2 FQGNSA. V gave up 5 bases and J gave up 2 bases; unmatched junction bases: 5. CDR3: CASSPQGLAGQETQYF. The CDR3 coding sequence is TGTGCCAGCAGCCCCCAGGGACTAGCGGGACAAGAGACCCAGTACTTC.

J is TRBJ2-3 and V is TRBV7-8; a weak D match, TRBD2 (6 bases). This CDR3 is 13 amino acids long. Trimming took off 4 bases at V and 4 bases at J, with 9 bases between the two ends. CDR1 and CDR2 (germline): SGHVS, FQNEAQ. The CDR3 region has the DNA TGTGCCAGCAGCTGGACTATTGCAGATACGCAGTATTTT. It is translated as CASSWTIADTQYF.

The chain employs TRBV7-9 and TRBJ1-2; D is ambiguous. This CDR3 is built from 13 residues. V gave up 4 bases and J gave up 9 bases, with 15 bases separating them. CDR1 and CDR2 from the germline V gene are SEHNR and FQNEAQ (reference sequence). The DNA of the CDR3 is TGTGCCAGCAGCTCGGAGGGAGCCTTACGCTACACCTTC. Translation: CASSSEGALRYTF.

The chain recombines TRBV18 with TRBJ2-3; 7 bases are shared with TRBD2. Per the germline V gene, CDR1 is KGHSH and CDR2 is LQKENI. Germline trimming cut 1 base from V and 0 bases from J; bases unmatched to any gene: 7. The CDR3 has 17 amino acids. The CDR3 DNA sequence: TGTGCCAGCTCACCACGGGGGGGGACGTCTAGCACAGATACGCAGTATTTT. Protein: CASSPRGGTSSTDTQYF.

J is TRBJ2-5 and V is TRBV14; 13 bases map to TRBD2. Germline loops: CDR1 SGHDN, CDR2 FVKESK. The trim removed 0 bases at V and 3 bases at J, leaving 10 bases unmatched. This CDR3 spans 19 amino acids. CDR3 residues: CASSQETHGLAGVEETQYF. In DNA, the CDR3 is TGTGCCAGCAGCCAAGAAACCCACGGACTAGCGGGAGTCGAAGAGACCCAGTACTTC.

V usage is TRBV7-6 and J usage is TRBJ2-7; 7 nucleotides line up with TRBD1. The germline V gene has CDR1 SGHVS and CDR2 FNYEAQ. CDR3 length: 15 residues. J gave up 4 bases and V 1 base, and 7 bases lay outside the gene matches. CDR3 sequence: CASSLGSGGPYEQYF. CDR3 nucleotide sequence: TGTGCCAGCAGCTTAGGTTCAGGGGGACCTTACGAGCAGTACTTC.

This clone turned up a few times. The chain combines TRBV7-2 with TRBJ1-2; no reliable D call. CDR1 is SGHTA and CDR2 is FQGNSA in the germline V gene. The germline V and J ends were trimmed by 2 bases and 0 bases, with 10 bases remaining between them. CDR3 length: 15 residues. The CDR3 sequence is CASSLRGSANYGYTF. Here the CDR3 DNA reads TGTGCCAGCAGCTTAAGAGGGTCAGCTAACTATGGCTACACCTTC.

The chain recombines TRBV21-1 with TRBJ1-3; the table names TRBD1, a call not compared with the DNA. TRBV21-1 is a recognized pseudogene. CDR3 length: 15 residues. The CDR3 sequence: CASSKQVSAGNTIYF. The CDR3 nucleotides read TGTGCCAGCAGCAAACAGGTTTCGGCCGGAAACACCATATATTTT.

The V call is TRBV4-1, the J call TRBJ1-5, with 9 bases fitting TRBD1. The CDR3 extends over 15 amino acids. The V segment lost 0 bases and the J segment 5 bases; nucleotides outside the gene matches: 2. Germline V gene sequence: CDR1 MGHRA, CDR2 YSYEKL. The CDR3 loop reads CASSQDDRGDQPQHF. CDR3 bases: TGCGCCAGCAGCCAAGATGACAGGGGGGATCAGCCCCAGCATTTT.

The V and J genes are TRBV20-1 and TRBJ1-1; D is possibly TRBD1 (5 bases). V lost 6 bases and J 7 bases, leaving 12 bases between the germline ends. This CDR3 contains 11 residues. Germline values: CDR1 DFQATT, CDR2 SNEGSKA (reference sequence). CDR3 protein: CSAMTAYEAFF. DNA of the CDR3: TGCAGTGCCATGACAGCTTATGAAGCTTTCTTT.

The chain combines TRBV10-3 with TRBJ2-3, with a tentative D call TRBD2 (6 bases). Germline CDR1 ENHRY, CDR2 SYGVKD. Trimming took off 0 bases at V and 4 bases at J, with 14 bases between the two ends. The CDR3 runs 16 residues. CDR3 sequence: CAISESRGGIADTQYF. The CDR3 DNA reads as TGTGCCATCAGTGAGTCCCGGGGAGGAATTGCAGATACGCAGTATTTT.